This record concerns one T cell receptor beta chain sequence. The antigen remains undetermined. This table comes from immunoSEQ multiplex PCR, and its TCRdb copy is limited to in-frame clones, with some not included. The sample contains roughly 150,000 clones, around 89% of which appear only once. These data belong to a study of T cell responses to AZD1222 COVID-19 vaccine. At the level of the study: Recipients boosted at about 4 weeks or about 12 weeks are pooled.

V was cut by 3 bases and J by 4 bases, with 8 bases left in between. CDR3 length: 12 amino acids. Germline V lookup: CDR1 SGHNT, CDR2 YYREEE (reference sequence). Study-level points and caveats: Baseline seropositivity occurred in only 5 or 6 AZD1222 recipients.

The sample in question was peripheral blood, obtained on day 0 of AZD1222 vaccination. This clonotype originated in an adult in good health. The chain links TRBV5-4 to TRBJ2-7, with D possibly TRBD1 on 5 matching bases. CDR3 DNA sequence: TGTGCCAGCAGCTACGACAGTTACGAGCAGTACTTC. It encodes CASSYDSYEQYF.